The present entry profiles one T cell receptor beta chain with its context. The antigen is undetermined. Repertoires were generated with immunoSEQ multiplex PCR, while TCRdb's copy carries only in-frame clones and drops some. The repertoire includes roughly 70,000 clones, roughly nine tenths of them detected once, and roughly a fifth sits in the top ten. The CDR3 consists of 13 residues. Trimming removed 5 bases from V and 9 bases from J, with 14 bases in between. Per the germline V gene, CDR1 is SGHTA and CDR2 is FQGNSA. This entry comes from a study of T cells in localized non-small cell lung cancer. Study-level points and caveats: Overall survival was longer when the density of T cells in the blood was higher. Out of the top 100 tumor clones, a median 57 were seen in adjacent lung. The highest T cell clonality was in uninvolved adjacent lung, above tumor. Only one tumor region went through sequencing, so heterogeneity may still be there.

The input for sequencing was peripheral blood, taken before any cancer treatment. The chain is built from TRBV7-2 and TRBJ2-1; D may match TRBD1 or TRBD2 (5 bases each). This receptor was identified in a male donor aged 60 or over with stage III squamous cell lung carcinoma. The CDR3 loop is CASSLGAGIEQFF. CDR3 bases: TGTGCCAGCAGCCTCGGGGCAGGGATTGAGCAGTTCTTC. Based on the CDR3 plus reference TRBV7-2 and TRBJ2-1, the full variable domain is GAGVSQSPSNKVTEKGKDVELRCDPISGHTALYWYRQSLGQGLEFLIYFQGNSAPDKSGLPSDRFSAERTGGSVSTLTIQRTQQEDSAVYLCASSLGAGIEQFFGPGTRLTVL.